These 6 T cell receptor beta chains originate from one sample sequenced in a study of Graves' ophthalmopathy and Graves' hyperthyroidism. As the template, RNA transcripts were used to amplify TCR beta CDR3 regions. Second-round multiplex PCR came after first-round RT-PCR with HTBI primers. In TCRdb, the multiplex PCR reads were re-called with MiXCR into one record per CDR3 protein. The sample comprises approximately 700,000 distinct CDR3 sequences, about two fifths of which are singletons, and 3% to 3.5% rests with the top ten. Specimen: peripheral blood. Receptor source: an adult man with Graves' ophthalmopathy.

The genes are TRBV29-1 and TRBJ2-7, with 11 bases matching TRBD1. The CDR3 is made up of 13 amino acids. V shed 7 bases and J 7 bases; nucleotides not matched to a gene: 9. Per germline, CDR1 SQVTM and CDR2 ANQGSEA. The CDR3 here is CSAGTGGGNEQYF. DNA of the CDR3: TGCAGCGCCGGGACAGGGGGTGGCAATGAGCAGTACTTC.

This clonotype was observed a handful of times. CDR3 region: CASSLDSRYEQYF. The CDR3, as DNA: TGTGCCAGCAGCTTAGATTCCAGATACGAGCAGTACTTC. This chain joins TRBV11-2 and TRBJ2-7; D gene uncertain. The CDR3 length is 13 residues. Trimming removed 0 bases from V and 4 bases from J, with 7 bases in between. Germline V gene data show CDR1 as SGHAT and CDR2 as FQNNGV. Combining the CDR3 with reference TRBV11-2 and TRBJ2-7 gives the whole variable domain EAGVAQSPRYKIIEKRQSVAFWCNPISGHATLYWYQQILGQGPKLLIQFQNNGVVDDSQLPKDRFSAERLKGVDSTLKIQPAKLEDSAVYLCASSLDSRYEQYFGPGTRLTVT.

This clonotype was counted ten times or more. The V gene is TRBV25-1, the J gene TRBJ2-3; D gene ambiguous. V lost 2 bases to trimming and J lost 5 bases, with 2 bases between them. The germline V gene has CDR1 MGHDK and CDR2 SYGVNS. The CDR3 loop spans 11 amino acids. CDR3 region: CASSEGDTQYF. The DNA for the CDR3 is TGTGCCAGCAGTGAAGGAGATACGCAGTATTTT.

This sequence joins TRBV5-8 and TRBJ2-7, with D possibly matching TRBD1 (5 bases). The CDR3 runs 13 residues. V gave up 2 bases and J gave up 4 bases, with 10 bases separating them. Germline V gene data show CDR1 as SGHTS and CDR2 as YDEGEE. CDR3 protein: CASSFGRAYEQYF. In DNA, the CDR3 is TGTGCCAGCAGCTTTGGCAGGGCATACGAGCAGTACTTC.

The V gene is TRBV10-3, the J gene TRBJ1-2, with a possible D match to TRBD1 (6 bases). This CDR3 comprises 12 residues. CDR1 is ENHRY, CDR2 SYGVKD, per germline. Trimming stripped 2 bases from V and 8 bases from J, with 9 bases between. The CDR3 loop reads CAISEAGEGYTF. CDR3 DNA sequence: TGTGCCATCAGTGAGGCAGGGGAGGGCTACACCTTC.

This clonotype has at least ten counts. The chain is built from TRBV6-5 and TRBJ1-1; D ambiguous. The CDR3 sequence is 14 residues long. Between the trimmed V and J ends, which lost 5 bases and 1 base, there was a span of 11 bases. In germline, CDR1 is MNHEY, CDR2 SVGAGI. CDR3 in amino acids: CASSQSSPNTEAFF. Written as DNA, the CDR3 is TGTGCCAGCAGTCAGAGTTCACCGAACACTGAAGCTTTCTTT.